Presented here are 27 T cell receptor beta chains from one specimen sequenced in a study of cytomegalovirus exposure and HLA in healthy donors. PCR used 60 Vbeta primers and 13 Jbeta primers. Repertoires were generated with immunoSEQ multiplex PCR, while TCRdb's copy carries only in-frame clones and drops some. The profile shows 150,000 or so clones, more than 8% of them singletons. Sequencing was carried out using PBMCs. The origin of the receptors is a man aged 50 to 59 in good health and CMV-seronegative.

This clone has more than one count but fewer than ten. The chain employs TRBV7-9 and TRBJ2-2; 12 bases align to TRBD2. Germline trimming cut 5 bases from V and 6 bases from J; bases unmatched to any gene: 7. The CDR3 has 16 amino acids. CDR1 SEHNR and CDR2 FQNEAQ come from the germline V gene (reference sequence). Here the CDR3 reads CASSRTLAGGPGELFF. The CDR3 nucleotides are TGTGCCAGCAGCCGTACACTAGCGGGAGGCCCCGGGGAGCTGTTTTTT.

The gene calls are TRBV6-1 and TRBJ2-5; weak D call: TRBD2 (6 bases). The J call could be wrong; TRBJ2-7 is a better fit for the DNA end. Germline V gives CDR1 MNHNS, CDR2 SASEGT. The CDR3 has 13 residues. CDR3: CASTLGLSFEQYF. As DNA, the CDR3 is TGTGCCAGCACCCTGGGACTTTCTTTCGAGCAGTACTTC.

The table lists this clone with a few counts. V gene TRBV2 combines with J gene TRBJ2-3; 7 bases align to TRBD2. Germline V CDR1 and CDR2: SNHLY, FYNNEI. The V segment lost 4 bases and the J segment 0 bases; nucleotides outside the gene matches: 16. This CDR3 comprises 19 residues. The CDR3 is CASSAGSRRLADSTDTQYF. CDR3 DNA sequence: TGTGCCAGCAGTGCGGGCTCACGTCGGCTAGCGGATAGCACAGATACGCAGTATTTT.

The table lists this clone with a few counts. The chain has TRBV7-8 and TRBJ2-2; 9 bases agree with TRBD2. CDR1 is SGHVS and CDR2 is FQNEAQ in the germline V gene. V shed 6 bases, J shed 5 bases, and the junction held 7 bases outside the gene matches. The CDR3 length is 15 residues. The CDR3 region is CASRLSGRRTGELFF. CDR3 DNA: TGTGCCAGCAGACTAAGCGGGAGGAGGACCGGGGAGCTGTTTTTT.

The chain couples TRBV27 to TRBJ1-2, with TRBD1 matching 7 bases. Germline values: CDR1 MNHEY, CDR2 SMNVEV (reference sequence). V dropped 8 bases and J dropped 5; count of bases not matched to a gene: 14. This CDR3 has 15 residues. Written as DNA, the CDR3 is TGTGCCAGCGGCACACCTGGGACAGAGTATTATGGCTACACCTTC. Amino acids: CASGTPGTEYYGYTF.

This clone was detected only a few times. V is TRBV6-6 and J is TRBJ1-1; no clear D. V shed 6 bases and J shed 0 bases, with 11 bases lying between them. The CDR3 length is 14 residues. The germline V gene has CDR1 MNHNY and CDR2 SVGAGI (reference sequence). CDR3 sequence: CASRSQQMNTEAFF. In DNA form, the CDR3 reads TGTGCCAGCAGATCTCAACAGATGAACACTGAAGCTTTCTTT.

This clone was counted only a few times. This sequence joins TRBV6-5 and TRBJ2-7; 8 bases are shared with TRBD1. The length of the CDR3 is 15 residues. CDR1 and CDR2 (germline): MNHEY, SVGAGI. V shed 4 bases, J shed 7 bases, and the junction held 12 bases outside the gene matches. CDR3: CASSSPGQGADEQYF. In nucleotides, the CDR3 is TGTGCCAGCAGTTCGCCCGGGCAGGGGGCAGATGAGCAGTACTTC.

The chain employs TRBV11-1 and TRBJ2-5, with D perhaps matching TRBD2 (6 bases). CDR1 SGHAT and CDR2 FQDESV come from the germline V gene (reference sequence). This CDR3 has 16 amino acids. The V gene lost 3 bases and the J gene lost 2 bases, with 16 bases spanning the gap. The CDR3 region has the DNA TGTGCCAGCAGCTTCCGGGGGAAAGTAGATCAAGAGACCCAGTACTTC. Protein product: CASSFRGKVDQETQYF.

This clone came up a few times. The J gene is TRBJ2-5, the V gene TRBV6-1, with 7 bases lining up with TRBD1. This CDR3 has 14 amino acids. V was pared by 5 bases and J by 3 bases, with 6 bases of the junction left unmatched. CDR1 and CDR2 (germline): MNHNS, SASEGT. CDR3 sequence reads: CASSSFDREETQYF. The CDR3 DNA follows: TGTGCCAGCAGTTCGTTCGACAGGGAAGAGACCCAGTACTTC.

This rearrangement joins TRBV2 to TRBJ2-1, with D perhaps TRBD2 (6 bases). CDR1 and CDR2 (germline): SNHLY, FYNNEI. The germline V and J ends were trimmed by 11 bases and 3 bases, with 17 bases remaining between them. The CDR3 length is 14 residues. The CDR3 sequence: CASAIAVIYNEQFF. The CDR3 DNA sequence: TGTGCCTCAGCTATAGCGGTGATCTACAATGAGCAGTTCTTC.

A few counts support this clone. This chain joins TRBV19 and TRBJ1-5, with 8 bases that match TRBD1. The CDR3 extends over 14 amino acids. CDR1 and CDR2 (germline): LNHDA, SQIVND (reference sequence). With 4 bases clipped from V and 7 bases from J, the junction kept 6 bases outside the gene matches. In DNA form, the CDR3 reads TGTGCCAGTAGTACAGGGGGCACGGGACAGCCCCAGCATTTT. Its translation is CASSTGGTGQPQHF.

This clone came up a few times. The chain is built from TRBV4-2 and TRBJ2-7, with D possibly TRBD2 on 5 matching bases. The V end was cut by 2 bases, the J end by 1 base, with 9 bases between. This CDR3 is 14 amino acids long. CDR1 is LGHNA, CDR2 YNFKEQ, per germline. CDR3 residues: CASSQLSGSYEQYF. The DNA for the CDR3 is TGTGCCAGCAGCCAATTGAGCGGTTCCTACGAGCAGTACTTC.

In its sample, this clone was seen a few times. The V gene is TRBV18, the J gene TRBJ2-2; D unresolved. Germline V gene data show CDR1 as KGHSH and CDR2 as LQKENI. This CDR3 region has 13 residues. Trimming cost V 6 bases and J 5 bases, with 10 bases left between them. CDR3 DNA sequence: TGTGCCAGCTCTCCCGTCCTAACCGGGGAGCTGTTTTTT. Protein product: CASSPVLTGELFF. The full variable domain, completed using reference TRBV18 and TRBJ2-2, is NAGVMQNPRHLVRRRGQEARLRCSPMKGHSHVYWYRQLPEEGLKFMVYLQKENIIDESGMPKERFSAEFPKEGPSILRIQQVVRGDSAAYFCASSPVLTGELFFGEGSRLTVL.

The chain links TRBV4-1 to TRBJ1-3; the D gene is possibly TRBD1 (6 bases). This CDR3 region has 19 residues. Germline assignment: CDR1 MGHRA and CDR2 YSYEKL. V was pared by 1 base and J by 0 bases, with 19 bases between. The DNA of the CDR3 is TGCGCCAGCAGCCAAGTATTGGACAGTTCTTTCGGCTCTGGAAACACCATATATTTT. Translating gives CASSQVLDSSFGSGNTIYF.

The chain has TRBV28 and TRBJ1-1; 7 nucleotides line up with TRBD1. Germline V gives CDR1 MDHEN, CDR2 SYDVKM. V trimming: 6 bases; J trimming: 0 bases; junction bases outside the gene matches: 1. This CDR3 contains 13 residues. The DNA for the CDR3 is TGTGCCAGCAGGGGACAGATGAACACTGAAGCTTTCTTT. It specifies CASRGQMNTEAFF.

The chain joins TRBV5-1 to TRBJ1-5; TRBD1 matches at 7 bases. The CDR3 covers 17 residues. Germline CDR1 reads SGHRS; CDR2 reads YFSETQ. Trimming took 0 bases from V and 4 from J; bases not matched to a gene: 10. Here the CDR3 DNA reads TGCGCCAGCAGCTTGGAAAGACAGGGTGGGGGGAATCAGCCCCAGCATTTT. This sequence encodes CASSLERQGGGNQPQHF.

This clone was observed a few times. The genes are TRBV7-2 and TRBJ2-1; 13 nucleotides agree with TRBD2. V lost 5 bases to trimming and J lost 8 bases; unmatched junction nucleotides: 6. Germline assignment: CDR1 SGHTA and CDR2 FQGNSA. The CDR3 extends over 15 amino acids. CDR3 DNA: TGTGCCAGCAGCCCCCGGACTAGCGGGGGATATGAGCAGTTCTTC. The encoded protein is CASSPRTSGGYEQFF.

This clone occurred a few times. The chain links TRBV9 to TRBJ2-5, with D possibly being TRBD1 (5 bases). The CDR3 extends over 15 amino acids. The germline V gene encodes CDR1 SGDLS and CDR2 YYNGEE. Trimming stripped 2 bases from V and 5 bases from J, with 16 bases between. For the CDR3, the DNA is TGTGCCAGCAGCGTCGTCTCTCTACCAGGGGAGACCCAGTACTTC. Translated: CASSVVSLPGETQYF.

The chain is built from TRBV5-1 and TRBJ2-3; weak D call: TRBD1 (6 bases). Germline V lookup: CDR1 SGHRS, CDR2 YFSETQ. The CDR3 sequence is 15 residues long. V was trimmed by 1 base and J by 3 bases, leaving 12 bases between them. This CDR3 reads CASSLNRVVTDTQYF. In DNA, the CDR3 is TGCGCCAGCAGCTTGAACAGGGTGGTGACAGATACGCAGTATTTT.

This chain connects TRBV6-5 to TRBJ1-2; no clear D gene. The CDR3 totals 16 residues. The ends were cut back, 2 bases at V and 0 bases at J, with 13 bases in the middle. The germline V gene has CDR1 MNHEY and CDR2 SVGAGI. Here the CDR3 reads CASSYEERGTNYGYTF. The CDR3 DNA sequence: TGTGCCAGCAGTTACGAGGAACGGGGAACTAACTATGGCTACACCTTC.

The chain is built from TRBV25-1 and TRBJ2-7; 15 bases are shared with TRBD2. V dropped 7 bases and J dropped 1; count of bases not matched to a gene: 2. Looked up from germline, CDR1 is MGHDK and CDR2 is SYGVNS. The CDR3 extends over 15 amino acids. The CDR3 loop is CASTGTSGGSYEQYF. The CDR3 region has the DNA TGTGCCAGCACCGGGACTAGCGGGGGGTCCTACGAGCAGTACTTC.

Concerning this clone: Other DNA sequences in this specimen translate into the identical CDR3. The V call is TRBV5-1, the J call TRBJ1-2; D is unresolved. Germline V CDR1 and CDR2: SGHRS, YFSETQ. The V gene lost 0 bases and the J gene lost 8 bases, with 11 bases spanning the gap. The CDR3 runs 13 residues. CDR3 nucleotides: TGCGCCAGCAGCTTGGAAGGCGCGGGGGGCTACACCTTC. It encodes CASSLEGAGGYTF.

This clone has only a few counts. The gene calls are TRBV29-1 and TRBJ1-1, with 9 positions matching TRBD1. V shed 6 bases, J shed 3 bases, and the junction held 2 bases outside the gene matches. The CDR3 totals 12 residues. Germline CDR1 reads SQVTM; CDR2 reads ANQGSEA. The CDR3 reads CSVRTGDTEAFF. DNA of the CDR3: TGCAGCGTCCGGACAGGGGACACTGAAGCTTTCTTT.

The chain uses TRBV30 and TRBJ2-7, with 9 bases fitting TRBD2. Germline lookup yields CDR1 GTSNPN and CDR2 SVGIG (reference sequence). This CDR3 is 15 amino acids long. V gave up 2 bases and J gave up 7 bases; unmatched junction bases: 12. The CDR3: CAWSRAAGGPWEQYF. The CDR3 coding sequence is TGTGCCTGGAGTAGGGCGGCGGGAGGGCCTTGGGAGCAGTACTTC.

The genes are TRBV5-1 and TRBJ2-5, with a possible D match to TRBD2 (6 bases). Germline V gene sequence: CDR1 SGHRS, CDR2 YFSETQ. The CDR3 consists of 14 residues. V lost 4 bases and J 2 bases, leaving 12 bases between the germline ends. CDR3 sequence: CASSGGNYQETQYF. The CDR3 DNA follows: TGCGCCAGCAGCGGCGGGAATTATCAAGAGACCCAGTACTTC.

This clone showed up just a few times. J is TRBJ2-3 and V is TRBV2; 13 bases match TRBD2. Germline CDR1 is SNHLY and CDR2 is FYNNEI. This CDR3 has 15 residues. V was pared by 5 bases and J by 5 bases, with 4 bases of the junction left unmatched. The CDR3 sequence is CASSLLAGGVDTQYF. In nucleotides, the CDR3 is TGTGCCAGCAGTTTACTAGCGGGGGGGGTAGATACGCAGTATTTT.

The V and J genes are TRBV19 and TRBJ1-3; D is possibly TRBD1 (6 bases). Germline V lookup: CDR1 LNHDA, CDR2 SQIVND (reference sequence). Trimming took off 4 bases at V and 1 base at J, with 8 bases between the two ends. This CDR3 has 14 residues. CDR3 in DNA: TGTGCCAGTAGTAGAGGGGGTTCTGGAAACACCATATATTTT. Protein sequence: CASSRGGSGNTIYF.